The T cell receptor (beta chain) described here comes from a study of blood T cell repertoires in COVID-19. Germline V lookup: CDR1 KGHDR, CDR2 SFDVKD. The CDR3 contains 15 residues. V shed 4 bases, J shed 4 bases, and the junction held 8 bases outside the gene matches. Clones were sequenced by immunoSEQ multiplex PCR, and TCRdb holds only the in-frame ones, with some missing. This sample carries under 350,000 clones, over 75% of them seen once, and the ten largest clones take approximately 7.5%. V is TRBV24-1 and J is TRBJ2-5, with 7 bases lining up with TRBD1. Sequences were obtained from peripheral blood. The sequence was obtained from a woman aged 30 to 39 with COVID-19, enrolled during active disease. CDR3 sequence (DNA): TGTGCCACCAGTGACACCGGACAGGCGGGAGAGACCCAGTACTTC. As protein: CATSDTGQAGETQYF.